This entry concerns a single T cell receptor beta chain. In the original processing: By means of reference gene primer amplification, nucleated cell counts were estimated. Using immunoSEQ multiplex PCR, the repertoire was profiled, and TCRdb retains in-frame clones only, with some absent. V and J calls and clone size are copied from that table; D and trimming were computed from the DNA. The sample carries about 260,000 clones, roughly 87% recorded once. The source of the sample is a study of blood T cell repertoires in COVID-19. Study information: Acute-phase and convalescent COVID-19 samples originated in the United States, Italy and Spain. Sources were T cells, B-cell-depleted T cells, or PBMCs; the material itself was cDNA or gDNA.

Trimming took 6 bases from V and 5 from J, leaving 22 bases between them. Germline CDR1 is MNHEY and CDR2 is SVGEGT. The CDR3 totals 16 residues. Source material: peripheral blood. This TCR was sampled from a human donor in a cohort sampled during active COVID-19. The chain is built from TRBV6-2 or TRBV6-3 and TRBJ1-1; D may be TRBD1 (6 bases). CDR3 sequence reads: CASSPRYRVWRTEAFF. The CDR3 DNA follows: TGTGCCAGCAGCCCTAGATACAGGGTTTGGAGGACTGAAGCTTTCTTT.